These 18 T cell receptor beta chains were all obtained from the same sample, sequenced in a study of beta chain features in type 1 diabetes. The study, taken as a whole, reports: Moderate but significant shortening of TCRB CDR3s was recorded in all four CD4+ subsets from Type 1 diabetes patients.

The antigens these receptors bind are not known. Reverse transcribing all isolated RNA meant expressed TCRB transcripts were sequenced. Some clones are missing from TCRdb's copy, which holds only in-frame ones; the method was immunoSEQ multiplex PCR. The sample shows 350,000 to 450,000 clones, roughly an eighth of them seen only once. Sequencing was carried out using naive CD4+ T cells from blood. The receptor set was obtained from a young woman with type 1 diabetes.

This clone occurred a few times. The V gene is TRBV10-3, the J gene TRBJ1-5; D might be TRBD1 (5 bases). CDR3 length equals 13 residues. Trimming left V 11 bases short and J 3 bases short, with 14 bases between. Germline V gene sequence: CDR1 ENHRY, CDR2 SYGVKD. DNA of the CDR3: TGTGCCGCAGCCCCAGGGAACAATCAGCCCCAGCATTTT. This translates into CAAAPGNNQPQHF.

This clone was seen a few times. The J gene is TRBJ2-7, the V gene TRBV18, with 7 bases aligning to TRBD1. With V trimmed by 3 bases and J by 5 bases, 4 bases remained unmatched. There are 13 residues in the CDR3. Germline assignment: CDR1 KGHSH and CDR2 LQKENI. Written as DNA, the CDR3 is TGTGCCAGCTCACCGAGACAGGGAAACGAGCAGTACTTC. It yields the protein CASSPRQGNEQYF. Full variable domain (remainder filled in from reference TRBV18 and TRBJ2-7): NAGVMQNPRHLVRRRGQEARLRCSPMKGHSHVYWYRQLPEEGLKFMVYLQKENIIDESGMPKERFSAEFPKEGPSILRIQQVVRGDSAAYFCASSPRQGNEQYFGPGTRLTVT.

J is TRBJ2-3 and V is TRBV7-2; tentative D call: TRBD1 (7 bases). Germline lookup yields CDR1 SGHTA and CDR2 FQGNSA. V was clipped by 7 bases and J by 0 bases, with 11 bases between them. CDR3 length equals 14 residues. CDR3 DNA sequence: TGTGCCAGCATGCAGGGGGGTAGCACAGATACGCAGTATTTT. Its protein product is CASMQGGSTDTQYF.

The rearrangement links TRBV7-9 to TRBJ2-3, with D unresolved. V lost 5 bases and J lost 6, with 9 bases in between. Germline CDR1 and CDR2: SEHNR and FQNEAQ (reference sequence). This CDR3 is built from 12 residues. The CDR3 sequence is CASSHMGDTQYF. CDR3 DNA sequence: TGTGCCAGCAGCCATATGGGCGATACGCAGTATTTT.

This rearrangement joins TRBV18 to TRBJ2-1, with D possibly matching TRBD2 (5 bases). The CDR3 covers 13 residues. The V gene's germline CDR1 is KGHSH and CDR2 LQKENI. Trimming removed 3 bases at V and 9 bases at J, with 12 bases between. CDR3 bases: TGTGCCAGCTCACCCAAGACTGGAGGTGAGCAGTTCTTC. Its protein is CASSPKTGGEQFF.

This chain uses TRBV5-6 with TRBJ2-4; 11 nucleotides agree with TRBD1. Germline trimming cut 0 bases from V and 6 bases from J; bases unmatched to any gene: 5. There are 16 residues in the CDR3. Germline CDR1 reads SGHDT; CDR2 reads YYEEEE. The CDR3 is CASSLGTGGAGNIQYF. In nucleotides, the CDR3 is TGTGCCAGCAGCTTGGGGACAGGGGGCGCAGGAAACATTCAGTACTTC. Complete variable domain (other parts from reference TRBV5-6 and TRBJ2-4): DAGVTQSPTHLIKTRGQQVTLRCSPKSGHDTVSWYQQALGQGPQFIFQYYEEEERQRGNFPDRFSGHQFPNYSSELNVNALLLGDSALYLCASSLGTGGAGNIQYFGAGTRLSVL.

This clone appeared a few times. J is TRBJ2-7 and V is TRBV7-9, with D uncertain. CDR3 length equals 11 residues. Per germline, CDR1 SEHNR and CDR2 FQNEAQ (reference sequence). V shed 7 bases and J shed 1 base, with 5 bases lying between them. The CDR3 sequence: CASTGSYEQYF. CDR3 DNA: TGTGCCAGCACCGGTTCCTACGAGCAGTACTTC.

This clone has just a few counts. The chain employs TRBV29-1 and TRBJ2-1, with 8 bases lining up with TRBD2. The CDR3 loop spans 15 amino acids. Germline CDR1 reads SQVTM; CDR2 reads ANQGSEA. This CDR3 reads CTGGGGGSSYNEQFF. CDR3 DNA: TGCACCGGGGGGGGCGGCGGGAGCTCCTACAATGAGCAGTTCTTC.

The V call is TRBV7-9, the J call TRBJ1-4; D is unresolved. The V end was cut by 5 bases, the J end by 5 bases, with 6 bases between. Germline V gene sequence: CDR1 SEHNR, CDR2 FQNEAQ (reference sequence). This CDR3 region has 12 residues. The CDR3 nucleotides are TGTGCCAGCAGCCTACCCAATGAAAAACTGTTTTTT. Translating it yields CASSLPNEKLFF.

The chain links TRBV7-8 to TRBJ2-5, with 7 bases aligning to TRBD1. The CDR3 length is 15 residues. Trimming cost V 3 bases and J 7 bases; bases outside gene matches: 11. In germline, CDR1 is SGHVS, CDR2 FQNEAQ. CDR3: CASSLLLTGAVTQYF. DNA for the CDR3: TGTGCCAGCAGCTTGCTCTTAACAGGGGCAGTGACCCAGTACTTC.

This clone showed up just a few times. The rearrangement uses TRBV9 and TRBJ1-1; D ambiguous. CDR1 SGDLS and CDR2 YYNGEE come from the germline V gene. V was trimmed by 3 bases and J by 0 bases, leaving 6 bases between them. The CDR3 sequence is 13 residues long. The CDR3 region has the DNA TGTGCCAGCAGCGCCCAAATGAACACTGAAGCTTTCTTT. Its translation is CASSAQMNTEAFF.

The rearrangement uses TRBV4-1 and TRBJ2-1; 11 bases are a match to TRBD2. The ends lost 2 bases at V and 4 bases at J; junction bases unmatched: 10. The V gene's germline CDR1 is MGHRA and CDR2 YSYEKL. The CDR3 runs to 18 residues. DNA of the CDR3: TGCGCCAGCAGCCAACTCCCGGGACTAGCGGCCATATACAATGAGCAGTTCTTC. This codes for CASSQLPGLAAIYNEQFF.

In this sample, this clone turned up a few times. The chain has TRBV7-2 and TRBJ2-7; 11 nucleotides align to TRBD2. The CDR3 loop spans 16 amino acids. Germline loops: CDR1 SGHTA, CDR2 FQGNSA. V shed 5 bases and J 0 bases; nucleotides not matched to a gene: 6. The CDR3 DNA follows: TGTGCCAGCAGCCAAAGTACTAGCGGGAGCTCCTACGAGCAGTACTTC. Its translation: CASSQSTSGSSYEQYF.

A word on this clone: The sample carries other DNA sequences with the same CDR3. The chain carries TRBV5-1 and TRBJ2-7, with 7 bases aligning to TRBD1. The length of the CDR3 is 14 residues. The germline V gene encodes CDR1 SGHRS and CDR2 YFSETQ. J lost 0 bases, V lost 4 bases, and 4 bases had no gene match. In DNA, the CDR3 is TGCGCCAGCAGCCTGGACAGGAGCTCCTACGAGCAGTACTTC. Protein: CASSLDRSSYEQYF.

This clone was seen a few times. V gene TRBV19 combines with J gene TRBJ1-3; tentative D call: TRBD1 (5 bases). The V end was cut by 9 bases, the J end by 0 bases, with 9 bases between. Germline CDR1 and CDR2: LNHDA and SQIVND (reference sequence). This CDR3 has 13 residues. The DNA of the CDR3 is TGTGCCAGCAGGGTTGCCTCTGGAAACACCATATATTTT. It yields the protein CASRVASGNTIYF.

CDR3 residues: CASTPGSGRSYEQYF. The DNA of the CDR3 is TGTGCCAGTACCCCGGGTAGCGGGAGGTCCTACGAGCAGTACTTC. The chain is built from TRBV19 and TRBJ2-7; TRBD2 matches at 10 bases. Looked up from germline, CDR1 is LNHDA and CDR2 is SQIVND (reference sequence). V lost 7 bases to trimming and J lost 1 base; unmatched junction nucleotides: 7. The CDR3 consists of 15 residues.

This clone was picked up a small number of times. The chain joins TRBV25-1 to TRBJ2-2, with TRBD1 matching 7 bases. Germline lookup yields CDR1 MGHDK and CDR2 SYGVNS. The CDR3 has 14 amino acids. The ends lost 7 bases at V and 7 bases at J; junction bases unmatched: 9. CDR3 nucleotides: TGTGCCAGCACCGGGACAGCGTTCATCGGGGAGCTGTTTTTT. Its protein is CASTGTAFIGELFF.

Details on this clone: Other DNA variants within this sample encode the same CDR3. This chain uses TRBV5-1 with TRBJ2-6, with TRBD1 as a possible D gene (5 bases). V lost 3 bases to trimming and J lost 0 bases, with 7 bases between them. The CDR3 is made up of 15 amino acids. CDR1 and CDR2 (germline): SGHRS, YFSETQ. As DNA, the CDR3 is TGCGCCAGCAGCTCGACAGTCTCTGGGGCCAACGTCCTGACTTTC. This translates into CASSSTVSGANVLTF.